These 30 T cell receptor beta chains came from one sample sequenced in a study of blood T cells in healthy people across ages. The authors ran a second PCR of about 6 to 11 cycles using a sample-barcoded 5' primer and a J-beta primer mix. TCRdb analysed the 5' RACE reads with MiXCR anew, one entry per CDR3 protein. The sample records hundreds of thousands of distinct CDR3 sequences, about 51% being singletons. Sequencing was carried out using blood. Every receptor here comes from a woman aged 80 or over in good health.

The rearrangement joins TRBV10-3 to TRBJ1-2; 9 bases are a match to TRBD1. The CDR3 contains 14 residues. CDR1 and CDR2 (germline): ENHRY, SYGVKD. With 2 bases clipped from V and 5 bases from J, the junction kept 3 bases outside the gene matches. In DNA, the CDR3 is TGTGCCATCAGTGAGCCAGGACAGGGGTATGGCTACACCTTC. This codes for CAISEPGQGYGYTF.

Remarks on this clonotype: A much larger clonotype is one base distant, so this may be a read error. The J gene is TRBJ2-5, the V gene TRBV5-1; D is unresolved. The CDR3 has 12 amino acids. V was trimmed by 0 bases and J by 11 bases, leaving 11 bases between them. Germline V CDR1 and CDR2: SGHRS, YFSETQ. As DNA, the CDR3 is TGCGCCAGCAGCTTGGCGCTGAATGAGCAGTACTTC. Protein: CASSLALNEQYF.

About this clonotype itself: A much larger clone lies a single base off, so this may be a read error. In DNA form, the CDR3 reads TGCAGTGCTAGGGACAGGGTGATCTACGAGCAGTTCTTC. This sequence encodes CSARDRVIYEQFF. This chain connects TRBV20-1 to TRBJ2-1; TRBD1 matches 8 bases. This CDR3 is 13 amino acids long. Losses at the gene ends were 3 bases for V and 10 bases for J; bases not matched to a gene: 8. Germline V gene sequence: CDR1 DFQATT, CDR2 SNEGSKA (reference sequence).

This clonotype has at least ten counts. The V and J genes are TRBV7-7 and TRBJ2-5, with 7 bases that match TRBD2. Trimming took 5 bases from V and 5 from J; bases not matched to a gene: 20. CDR1 and CDR2 from the germline V gene are SSHAT and FNYEAQ (reference sequence). This CDR3 region has 18 residues. This CDR3 reads CASSPRAGLTSRIETQYF. The CDR3 DNA reads TGTGCCAGCAGCCCACGCGCAGGACTGACTAGCCGGATCGAGACCCAGTACTTC.

About this clonotype: One base away lies a much larger clone, so this may be a sequencing read error. J is TRBJ2-1 and V is TRBV7-3, with 11 bases that match TRBD2. Matching the DNA end better, TRBJ2-7 makes the J call doubtful. Germline assignment: CDR1 SGHTA and CDR2 FQGTGA. The CDR3 is made up of 16 amino acids. The CDR3 spells CASSRGTSGPYNEQYF. CDR3 DNA: TGTGCCAGCAGCCGCGGGACTAGCGGTCCCTACAATGAGCAGTACTTC.

The table lists this clonotype with many counts. The rearrangement links TRBV5-1 to TRBJ1-4; the D is unclear. Trimming shortened V by 4 bases and J by 5 bases, and 9 bases separated the two germline ends. This CDR3 comprises 13 residues. CDR1 is SGHRS and CDR2 is YFSETQ in the germline V gene. In DNA, the CDR3 is TGCGCCAGCAGCCCTTCCATGAATGAAAAACTGTTTTTT. Translating it yields CASSPSMNEKLFF.

This rearrangement joins TRBV7-2 to TRBJ2-5, with 12 bases that match TRBD1. Germline V gene data show CDR1 as SGHTA and CDR2 as FQGNSA. The CDR3 has 16 residues. Germline trimming cut 3 bases from V and 5 bases from J; bases unmatched to any gene: 7. CDR3 coding DNA: TGTGCCAGCAGCTTGGAGGGACAGGGGGCTCGGGAGACCCAGTACTTC. Residues: CASSLEGQGARETQYF. Full variable domain (outside the CDR3, taken from reference TRBV7-2 and TRBJ2-5): GAGVSQSPSNKVTEKGKDVELRCDPISGHTALYWYRQSLGQGLEFLIYFQGNSAPDKSGLPSDRFSAERTGGSVSTLTIQRTQQEDSAVYLCASSLEGQGARETQYFGPGTRLLVL.

Concerning this clonotype: The junction shows a germline mismatch at one end, possibly a read error. The genes are TRBV14 and TRBJ1-2; D not certain. Germline CDR1 SGHDN, CDR2 FVKESK. The CDR3 extends over 17 amino acids. The CDR3 here is CASSPTGTASYNYSYTF. The CDR3 bases are TGTGCCAGCAGTCCCACGGGAACAGCAAGTTATAACTATAGCTACACCTTC.

This clonotype occurred a few times. The chain links TRBV27 to TRBJ2-2, with 7 nucleotides matching TRBD1. Germline loops: CDR1 MNHEY, CDR2 SMNVEV (reference sequence). This CDR3 spans 16 amino acids. V shed 2 bases, J shed 4 bases, and the junction held 7 bases outside the gene matches. The DNA for the CDR3 is TGTGCCAGCAGTTTACTGGACAGGTGGGGCACCGGGGAGCTGTTTTTT. Protein: CASSLLDRWGTGELFF.

This clonotype showed up many times. This chain joins TRBV4-2 and TRBJ2-7; possible D gene TRBD2, 6 bases. Germline V gene data show CDR1 as LGHNA and CDR2 as YNFKEQ. Trimming removed 3 bases from V and 4 bases from J, with 13 bases in between. The CDR3 consists of 14 residues. CDR3 sequence reads: CASSHGDSPYEQYF. DNA of the CDR3: TGTGCCAGCAGCCATGGGGACTCGCCGTACGAGCAGTACTTC.

V gene TRBV5-1 combines with J gene TRBJ2-1, with 9 bases lining up with TRBD1. The germline V gene has CDR1 SGHRS and CDR2 YFSETQ. The CDR3 consists of 12 residues. Unmatched junction bases numbered 5, after V lost 4 bases and J lost 12 bases. DNA for the CDR3: TGCGCCAGCAGCACACAGGGGGCTGGGCAGTTCTTC. Protein product: CASSTQGAGQFF.

To note about this clonotype: Possible read error: a much larger clone is one base away. This chain uses TRBV6-6 with TRBJ2-2, with a possible D match to TRBD1 (6 bases). In germline, CDR1 is MNHNY, CDR2 SVGAGI (reference sequence). The CDR3 has 13 amino acids. CDR3 loop: CASSKQGTGEPFF. The DNA for the CDR3 is TGTGCCAGCAGCAAACAGGGAACCGGGGAGCCGTTTTTT.

The chain joins TRBV6-2 or TRBV6-3 to TRBJ2-2; D may be TRBD1 (5 bases). Trimming removed 3 bases at V and 1 base at J, with 21 bases between. Per germline, CDR1 MNHEY and CDR2 SVGEGT. The CDR3 is 19 amino acids. The CDR3 is CASSYIQGRALKNTGELFF. The CDR3 DNA reads TGTGCCAGCAGTTATATCCAGGGCCGAGCACTGAAGAACACCGGGGAGCTGTTTTTT.

This clonotype was counted once. The rearrangement links TRBV20-1 to TRBJ2-7; 11 positions match TRBD1. Germline V CDR1 and CDR2: DFQATT, SNEGSKA (reference sequence). V lost 6 bases and J lost 2; bases outside the gene matches: 3. CDR3 length: 13 amino acids. The CDR3 DNA sequence: TGCAGTGCCCGGGACAGGGGGACCTACGAGCAGTACTTC. It encodes CSARDRGTYEQYF.

The chain uses TRBV30 and TRBJ2-3; 7 positions match TRBD1. Germline CDR1 and CDR2: GTSNPN and SVGIG (reference sequence). Unmatched junction bases numbered 2, after V lost 0 bases and J lost 2 bases. The CDR3 covers 14 residues. DNA of the CDR3: TGTGCCTGGAGTGTCGGGACAGCCACAGATACGCAGTATTTT. Protein: CAWSVGTATDTQYF.

This clonotype was seen repeatedly, ten times or more. This chain uses TRBV6-6 with TRBJ2-5; a possible D gene is TRBD1 (6 bases). This CDR3 contains 13 residues. Germline V gene lookup returns CDR1 MNHNY and CDR2 SVGAGI (reference sequence). V was trimmed by 8 bases and J by 0 bases, leaving 10 bases between them. For the CDR3, the DNA is TGTGCCAGCGCTAAGGGGGACCAAGAGACCCAGTACTTC. Translation: CASAKGDQETQYF.

CDR3 in amino acids: CASSQDLVKGSTDTQYF. In DNA, the CDR3 is TGTGCCAGCAGCCAAGATCTCGTCAAAGGCAGCACAGATACGCAGTATTTT. J is TRBJ2-3 and V is TRBV3-1; D is undetermined. V lost 0 bases and J lost 0, with 13 bases in between. CDR1 and CDR2 (germline): LGHDT, YNNKEL (reference sequence). This CDR3 has 17 amino acids.

This clonotype was counted between two and nine times. The rearrangement joins TRBV5-1 to TRBJ2-1, with 13 bases aligning to TRBD2. This CDR3 region has 16 residues. V gave up 4 bases and J gave up 9 bases; unmatched junction bases: 10. The germline V gene encodes CDR1 SGHRS and CDR2 YFSETQ. This CDR3 reads CASSLDPGLAGPEQFF. Written as DNA, the CDR3 is TGCGCCAGCAGCCTCGATCCGGGACTAGCGGGGCCTGAGCAGTTCTTC.

This clonotype occurred many times. A junction boundary mismatches the germline segment, possibly from a read error. The rearrangement joins TRBV7-2 to TRBJ2-4; D perhaps matches TRBD1 (6 bases). Germline loops: CDR1 SGHTA, CDR2 FQGNSA. The CDR3 extends over 17 amino acids. The CDR3 sequence is CASSLATGLRAKNIQYF. As DNA, the CDR3 is TGTGCCAGCAGCCTAGCTACAGGGTTGAGGGCCAAAAACATTCAGTACTTC. The full variable domain, in which reference TRBV7-2 and TRBJ2-4 provide the parts outside the CDR3, is GAGVSQSPSNKVTEKGKDVELRCDPISGHTALYWYRQSLGQGLEFLIYFQGNSAPDKSGLPSDRFSAERTGGSVSTLTIQRTQQEDSAVYLCASSLATGLRAKNIQYFGAGTRLSVL.

The chain couples TRBV20-1 to TRBJ1-5, with 8 positions matching TRBD1. Germline V gene sequence: CDR1 DFQATT, CDR2 SNEGSKA (reference sequence). The V gene end was trimmed by 4 bases and the J gene end by 2 bases; junction bases not matched to a gene: 16. The CDR3 has 18 residues. CDR3 bases: TGCAGTGCTACTTCACCCCTGGACAGGGTAAGAGGCAATCAGCCCCAGCATTTT. Translating gives CSATSPLDRVRGNQPQHF.

The gene calls are TRBV7-9 and TRBJ2-4; 8 bases are shared with TRBD1. The end of the DNA is better explained by TRBJ2-7, so the J call may be wrong. This CDR3 region has 13 residues. Germline lookup yields CDR1 SEHNR and CDR2 FQNEAQ (reference sequence). CDR3 sequence: CASSGQGFHEQYF. CDR3 coding DNA: TGTGCCAGCAGCGGACAGGGATTCCACGAGCAGTACTTC.

The chain has TRBV12-3 or TRBV12-4 and TRBJ1-1; D is possibly TRBD1 (6 bases). V was trimmed by 3 bases and J by 7 bases, leaving 18 bases between them. The CDR3 consists of 15 residues. The DNA for the CDR3 is TGTGCCAGCAGTTTCCAGGCAGGGGTGTATGGTGAAGCTTTCTTT. Its protein is CASSFQAGVYGEAFF.

The chain is built from TRBV28 and TRBJ2-5; maybe TRBD2 (6 bases). Trimming took off 4 bases at V and 11 bases at J, with 17 bases between the two ends. The germline V gene encodes CDR1 MDHEN and CDR2 SYDVKM. The CDR3 is made up of 13 amino acids. DNA for the CDR3: TGTGCCAGCAGTTCGGGACTCTTCCGGGGGCAGTACTTC. Translation: CASSSGLFRGQYF. The variable domain in full, with the rest retrieved from reference TRBV28 and TRBJ2-5, is DVKVTQSSRYLVKRTGEKVFLECVQDMDHENMFWYRQDPGLGLRLIYFSYDVKMKEKGDIPEGYSVSREKKERFSLILESASTNQTSMYLCASSSGLFRGQYFGPGTRLLVL.

This clonotype was counted a few times. This sequence joins TRBV3-1 and TRBJ1-4; D gene ambiguous. Germline CDR1 is LGHDT and CDR2 is YNNKEL (reference sequence). The CDR3 has 16 amino acids. V lost 0 bases to trimming and J lost 5 bases, with 13 bases between them. The CDR3 bases are TGTGCCAGCAGCCAAGAAGGCGCCCTCGGGAATGAAAAACTGTTTTTT. Translating gives CASSQEGALGNEKLFF.

The chain is built from TRBV5-1 and TRBJ2-5; 10 nucleotides match TRBD1. The end of the DNA aligns better with TRBJ2-7, so the J call may be wrong. Germline-derived CDR1 and CDR2 are SGHRS and YFSETQ. This CDR3 spans 15 amino acids. The CDR3 reads CASSPSDRGINEQYF. The CDR3 DNA sequence: TGCGCCAGCAGCCCTTCGGACAGGGGGATTAACGAGCAGTACTTC.

The sample holds one count of this clonotype. A much larger clone differs from this one at a single base, so this may be a read error. The rearrangement uses TRBV4-2 and TRBJ2-7; 7 bases are a match to TRBD2. Per the germline V gene, CDR1 is LGHNA and CDR2 is YNFKEQ. J gave up 0 bases and V 1 base, and 0 bases lay outside the gene matches. The CDR3 has 14 residues. The CDR3 reads CASSQGDYSYEQYF. The CDR3 coding sequence is TGTGCCAGCAGCCAAGGGGACTACTCCTACGAGCAGTACTTC.

This clonotype appeared many times. J is TRBJ1-2 and V is TRBV6-5; no clear D. Germline V gene sequence: CDR1 MNHEY, CDR2 SVGAGI. This CDR3 has 15 amino acids. Trimming pared 3 bases from V and 7 bases from J, leaving 18 bases between. CDR3 amino acids: CASSYSGWAGGGYTF. The CDR3 coding sequence is TGTGCCAGCAGTTATTCCGGCTGGGCAGGAGGTGGCTACACCTTC.

The chain's CDR3 is CASSPMGSGGNNEQYF. DNA for the CDR3: TGTGCCAGCAGCCCAATGGGTAGCGGGGGAAACAATGAGCAGTACTTC. This sequence joins TRBV11-1 and TRBJ2-1; 9 bases align to TRBD2. Near its end, the DNA agrees better with TRBJ2-7, so the J call may be wrong. Germline V gene data show CDR1 as SGHAT and CDR2 as FQDESV (reference sequence). The length of the CDR3 is 16 residues.

The gene calls are TRBV20-1 and TRBJ1-6; no clear D. Germline V gene lookup returns CDR1 DFQATT and CDR2 SNEGSKA (reference sequence). V lost 3 bases and J 12 bases, leaving 18 bases between the germline ends. The CDR3 consists of 14 residues. CDR3 sequence (DNA): TGCAGTGCTAGCAAAGCCACGGAAACGGGACCCCTCCACTTT. Its translation is CSASKATETGPLHF.

CDR3 region: CSATTGQGPETQYF. CDR3 nucleotide sequence: TGCAGTGCTACGACCGGACAGGGTCCCGAGACCCAGTACTTC. The chain couples TRBV20-1 to TRBJ2-7, with TRBD1 matching over 8 bases. With the DNA end fitting TRBJ2-5 better, the J assignment may be wrong. The CDR3 spans 14 residues. From germline, CDR1 is DFQATT and CDR2 SNEGSKA (reference sequence).